This entry describes one TCR beta chain. The CDR3 has 15 residues. Germline values: CDR1 SGHTS, CDR2 YDEGEE. The J segment lost 1 base and the V segment lost 2 bases, leaving 3 bases of the junction unmatched. The sample originates from a study of blood T cell repertoires in COVID-19. Study-wide context: Specimens from acute and convalescent COVID-19 originated in the United States, Italy and Spain. In each case, the material was cDNA or gDNA derived from T cells, B-cell-depleted T cells, or PBMCs.

Original data processing: Estimation of nucleated cell counts relied on the amplification of reference gene primers. Clones were sequenced by immunoSEQ multiplex PCR, and TCRdb holds only the in-frame ones, with some missing. V and J calls and clone size come straight from that table; D and trimming were deduced from the DNA. The sample holds roughly 200,000 clones; 80% to 90% are singletons and the top ten take 15% to 20%. The sequencing input was peripheral blood. V is TRBV5-8 and J is TRBJ1-5; 7 nucleotides match TRBD1. This receptor was taken from a human donor in a cohort sampled during active COVID-19. CDR3 in amino acids: CASSFWGQSNQPQHF. In DNA form, the CDR3 reads TGTGCCAGCAGCTTCTGGGGACAGAGCAATCAGCCCCAGCATTTT.